This is a list of T cell receptor beta chains from one sample in a study of T cell responses to AZD1222 COVID-19 vaccine. Clones were sequenced by immunoSEQ multiplex PCR, and TCRdb holds only the in-frame ones, with some missing. Here the sample spans 150,000 to 200,000 clones, about 93% being singletons. Source: peripheral blood, taken 28 days after the second dose of the MenACWY control vaccine. Source of these receptors: an adult who received the MenACWY meningococcal vaccine as a control. CDR3s leave out the opening cysteine and the closing phenylalanine or tryptophan. A D gene is named only where the DNA matches it firmly.

v_gene: TRBV7-2; j_gene: TRBJ1-1; d_gene: -; CDR3aa: ASSQGALLNTEAF
v_gene: TRBV7-6; j_gene: TRBJ1-2; d_gene: -; CDR3aa: ASSLTTGHGDYGYT
v_gene: TRBV10-2; j_gene: TRBJ1-1; d_gene: TRBD1; CDR3aa: ASSGGNRGSGEAF
v_gene: TRBV6-5; j_gene: TRBJ1-1; d_gene: -; CDR3aa: ASTGGIFTEAF
v_gene: TRBV7-9; j_gene: TRBJ1-5; d_gene: -; CDR3aa: ASSLDGIGNQPQH
v_gene: TRBV5-1; j_gene: TRBJ2-3; d_gene: TRBD2; CDR3aa: ASSSTTSGGLPLSTDTQY
v_gene: TRBV18; j_gene: TRBJ2-1; d_gene: TRBD2; CDR3aa: ASSPRTSFYNEQF
v_gene: TRBV7-3; j_gene: TRBJ2-1; d_gene: TRBD1; CDR3aa: ASSPLGQPREYEQF
v_gene: TRBV7-9; j_gene: TRBJ2-7; d_gene: TRBD2; CDR3aa: ASSLAGGVEQY
v_gene: TRBV19; j_gene: TRBJ2-2; d_gene: TRBD2; CDR3aa: ASSSSGNTGELF
v_gene: TRBV5-6; j_gene: TRBJ1-2; d_gene: -; CDR3aa: ASRTNANYGYT
v_gene: TRBV6-5; j_gene: TRBJ1-6; d_gene: -; CDR3aa: ASRPGGKDSPLH
v_gene: TRBV4-1; j_gene: TRBJ2-3; d_gene: -; CDR3aa: ASSQDRPPGDTQY
v_gene: TRBV19; j_gene: TRBJ1-6; d_gene: TRBD1; CDR3aa: ASKITGDSPLH
v_gene: TRBV7-9; j_gene: TRBJ1-2; d_gene: -; CDR3aa: ASSFRQNGYT
v_gene: TRBV19; j_gene: TRBJ1-2; d_gene: -; CDR3aa: ASRENGTPDRSYGYT
v_gene: TRBV5-1; j_gene: TRBJ2-5; d_gene: TRBD2; CDR3aa: ASSQDPGLAADQETQY
v_gene: TRBV11-2; j_gene: TRBJ1-6; d_gene: -; CDR3aa: ASSLVPSSGNSPLH
v_gene: TRBV7-2; j_gene: TRBJ2-5; d_gene: -; CDR3aa: ASSLDSGPGAQY
v_gene: TRBV9; j_gene: TRBJ2-1; d_gene: -; CDR3aa: ASSVVGGARNEQF
v_gene: TRBV30; j_gene: TRBJ2-5; d_gene: -; CDR3aa: AWGVGQETQY
v_gene: TRBV10-3; j_gene: TRBJ1-2; d_gene: -; CDR3aa: AISGRANYGYT
v_gene: TRBV30; j_gene: TRBJ1-5; d_gene: TRBD1; CDR3aa: AWSHRDRDNQPQH
v_gene: TRBV6-5; j_gene: TRBJ1-3; d_gene: -; CDR3aa: ASSYSKANSGNTIY
v_gene: TRBV2; j_gene: TRBJ1-5; d_gene: -; CDR3aa: ASTDGVRPQH
v_gene: TRBV10-3; j_gene: TRBJ2-5; d_gene: -; CDR3aa: AISESGVETQY
v_gene: TRBV25-1; j_gene: TRBJ2-2; d_gene: -; CDR3aa: ASSDQTGELF
v_gene: TRBV18; j_gene: TRBJ1-1; d_gene: -; CDR3aa: ASSPAASRNTEAF
v_gene: TRBV28; j_gene: TRBJ1-2; d_gene: TRBD1; CDR3aa: ASRMTGDNSYGYT
v_gene: TRBV6-2/TRBV6-3; j_gene: TRBJ1-1; d_gene: -; CDR3aa: ASSYNRVNTEAF
v_gene: TRBV7-3; j_gene: TRBJ1-6; d_gene: -; CDR3aa: ASSLGASSPLH
v_gene: TRBV9; j_gene: TRBJ1-1; d_gene: -; CDR3aa: ASSAGGARGEAF
v_gene: TRBV7-8; j_gene: TRBJ1-1; d_gene: -; CDR3aa: ASSLEAGLSEAF
v_gene: TRBV28; j_gene: TRBJ2-1; d_gene: TRBD2; CDR3aa: ASSPRRLAGVYNEQF
v_gene: TRBV2; j_gene: TRBJ1-5; d_gene: -; CDR3aa: ASSEMGGNQPQH
v_gene: TRBV5-4; j_gene: TRBJ2-6; d_gene: TRBD1; CDR3aa: ASSMGQGARGANVLT
v_gene: TRBV7-2; j_gene: TRBJ1-5; d_gene: TRBD1; CDR3aa: ASSTEQGIRGQPQH
v_gene: TRBV18; j_gene: TRBJ1-2; d_gene: TRBD1; CDR3aa: ASSPLDRDIDYT
v_gene: TRBV6-2/TRBV6-3; j_gene: TRBJ1-5; d_gene: TRBD1; CDR3aa: ASSYLHRGQKINQPQH
v_gene: TRBV5-6; j_gene: TRBJ2-5; d_gene: -; CDR3aa: ASSLAGYQETQY
v_gene: TRBV15; j_gene: TRBJ2-5; d_gene: TRBD2; CDR3aa: ATSTSVAGGVETQY
v_gene: TRBV4-1; j_gene: TRBJ1-2; d_gene: TRBD1; CDR3aa: ASSQDYSRDRGYGYT
v_gene: TRBV12-3/TRBV12-4; j_gene: TRBJ1-1; d_gene: -; CDR3aa: ASSLGPNTEAF
v_gene: TRBV18; j_gene: TRBJ1-3; d_gene: -; CDR3aa: ASSPGTHSGNTIY
v_gene: TRBV4-2; j_gene: TRBJ1-6; d_gene: -; CDR3aa: ASSQDRGTNSPLH